This TCR beta chain was recorded in a study of T cells after yellow fever vaccination. Trimming pared 6 bases from V and 0 bases from J, leaving 11 bases between. The CDR3 is 14 amino acids. Germline-derived CDR1 and CDR2 are MGHRA and YSYEKL. TCRdb reprocessed the 5' RACE reads via MiXCR and lists one record per CDR3 protein. The sample comprises more than 350,000 distinct CDR3 sequences, roughly 12% of which are singletons, and 18% rests with the top ten. This clonotype was seen a few times. The chain is built from TRBV4-1 and TRBJ1-1, with D possibly being TRBD1 (6 bases). This clonotype originated in a young man who received the YFV17D yellow fever vaccine. The sample was PBMCs, taken on the day of the first yellow fever vaccination. As DNA, the CDR3 is TGCGCCAGCAGGAACAGGGCCTTGAACACTGAAGCTTTCTTT. Translated: CASRNRALNTEAFF.